This T cell receptor (beta chain) was profiled in a study of vaccination and CD4 T cells after COVID-19. Study summary: Typically, post-vaccine samples were obtained a median approximately 74 days after dose two, within a range of 14 to 241. Regarding the study as a whole: In convalescent patients, 304 of 307 vaccine-specific clones were spike mono-reactive.

Remarks on this clonotype: Antigen specificity is unknown.

The treatment was: 10-day PBMC culture with coronavirus spike peptide pools or control peptides (ViraFEST assay). In the ViraFEST assay, peptide-pool expansion preceded TCR sequencing of expanded clonotypes. Negative selection isolated the CD4+ T cells once the cells had been cultured for less than 13 days. The V and J ends lost 0 bases and 4 bases respectively, with 10 bases between them. The CDR3 is 14 amino acids. Per the germline V gene, CDR1 is SGHNT and CDR2 is YYREEE (reference sequence). With the Oncomine TCR Beta short-read assay, DNA from cultured CD4+ T cells was sequenced. In TCRdb, the PCR reads were re-called with MiXCR into one record per CDR3 protein. The sample shows approximately 20,000 distinct CDR3 sequences, 55% to 65% of them seen only once.

This receptor was obtained from a human donor who received a COVID-19 vaccine. Sequencing was performed on CD4+ T cells from blood, cultured in vitro, taken before SARS-CoV-2 vaccination. The rearrangement joins TRBV5-4 to TRBJ1-2; tentative D call: TRBD1 (5 bases). In nucleotides, the CDR3 is TGTGCCAGCAGCTTGGCAAGGGACGCCTATGGCTACACCTTC. This encodes CASSLARDAYGYTF.